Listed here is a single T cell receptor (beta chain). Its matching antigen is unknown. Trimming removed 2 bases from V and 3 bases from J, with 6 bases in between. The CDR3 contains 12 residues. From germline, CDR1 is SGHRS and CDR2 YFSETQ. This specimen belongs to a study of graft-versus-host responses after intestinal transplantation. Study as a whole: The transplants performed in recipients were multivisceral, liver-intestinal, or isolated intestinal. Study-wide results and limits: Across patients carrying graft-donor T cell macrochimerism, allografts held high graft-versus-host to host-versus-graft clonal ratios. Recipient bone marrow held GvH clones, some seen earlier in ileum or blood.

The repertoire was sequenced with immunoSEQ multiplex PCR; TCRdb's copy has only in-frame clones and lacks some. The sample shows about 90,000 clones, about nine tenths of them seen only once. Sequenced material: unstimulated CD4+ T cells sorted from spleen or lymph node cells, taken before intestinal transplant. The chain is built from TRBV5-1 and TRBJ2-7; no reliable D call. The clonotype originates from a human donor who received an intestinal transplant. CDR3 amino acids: CASSLESYEQYF. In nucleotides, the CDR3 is TGCGCCAGCAGCTTAGAAAGCTACGAGCAGTACTTC.